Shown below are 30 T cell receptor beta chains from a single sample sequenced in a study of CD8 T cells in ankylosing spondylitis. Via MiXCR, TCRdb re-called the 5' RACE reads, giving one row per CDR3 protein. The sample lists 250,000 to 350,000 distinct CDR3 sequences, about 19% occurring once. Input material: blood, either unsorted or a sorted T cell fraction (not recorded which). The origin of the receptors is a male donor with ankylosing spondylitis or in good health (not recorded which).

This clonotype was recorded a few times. The CDR3 DNA reads TGTGCCAGCAGTTTCGGACAGGGGAACATTCAGTACTTC. Its translation: CASSFGQGNIQYF. The V call is TRBV6-5, the J call TRBJ2-4, with 9 bases matching TRBD1. V trimming: 4 bases; J trimming: 7 bases; junction bases outside the gene matches: 2. Germline V gene data show CDR1 as MNHEY and CDR2 as SVGAGI. The CDR3 extends over 13 amino acids.

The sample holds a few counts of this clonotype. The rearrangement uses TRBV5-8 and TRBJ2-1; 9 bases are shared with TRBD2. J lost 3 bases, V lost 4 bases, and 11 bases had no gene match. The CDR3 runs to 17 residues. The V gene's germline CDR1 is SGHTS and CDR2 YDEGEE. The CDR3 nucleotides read TGTGCCAGCAGCAAAGGGACTAGCCGGGTCTACTACAATGAGCAGTTCTTC. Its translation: CASSKGTSRVYYNEQFF.

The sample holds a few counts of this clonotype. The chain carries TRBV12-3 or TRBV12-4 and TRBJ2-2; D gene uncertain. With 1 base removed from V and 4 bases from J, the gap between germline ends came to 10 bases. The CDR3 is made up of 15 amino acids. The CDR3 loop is CASSLDGSGTGELFF. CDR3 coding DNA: TGTGCCAGCAGTTTAGACGGGTCTGGCACCGGGGAGCTGTTTTTT.

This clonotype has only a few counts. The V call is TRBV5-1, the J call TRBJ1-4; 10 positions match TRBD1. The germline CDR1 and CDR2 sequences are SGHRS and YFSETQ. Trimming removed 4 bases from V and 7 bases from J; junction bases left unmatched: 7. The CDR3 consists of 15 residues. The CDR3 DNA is TGCGCCAGCAGCGAAACGACAGGGGGCTTTGAAAAACTGTTTTTT. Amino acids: CASSETTGGFEKLFF.

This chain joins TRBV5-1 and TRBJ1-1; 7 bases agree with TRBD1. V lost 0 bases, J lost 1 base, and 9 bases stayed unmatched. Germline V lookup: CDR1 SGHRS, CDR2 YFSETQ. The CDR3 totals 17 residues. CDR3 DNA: TGCGCCAGCAGCTTGGCGGGTAGGGGGCGTCCGAACACTGAAGCTTTCTTT. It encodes CASSLAGRGRPNTEAFF.

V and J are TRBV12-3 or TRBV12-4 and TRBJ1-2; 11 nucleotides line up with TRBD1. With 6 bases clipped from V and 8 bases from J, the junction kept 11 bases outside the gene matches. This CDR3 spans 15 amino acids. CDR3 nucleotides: TGTGCCAGCAGCCCCATGGGGACAGGGGGTGGCGGCTACACCTTC. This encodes CASSPMGTGGGGYTF.

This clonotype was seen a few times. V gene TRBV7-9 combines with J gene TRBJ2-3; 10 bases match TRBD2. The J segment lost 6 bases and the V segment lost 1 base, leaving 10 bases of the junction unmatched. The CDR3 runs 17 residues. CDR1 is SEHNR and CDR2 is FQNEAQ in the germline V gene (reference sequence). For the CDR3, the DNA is TGTGCCAGCAGCTTAGTCCTAGCGGGAGATCCCGGGGATACGCAGTATTTT. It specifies CASSLVLAGDPGDTQYF.

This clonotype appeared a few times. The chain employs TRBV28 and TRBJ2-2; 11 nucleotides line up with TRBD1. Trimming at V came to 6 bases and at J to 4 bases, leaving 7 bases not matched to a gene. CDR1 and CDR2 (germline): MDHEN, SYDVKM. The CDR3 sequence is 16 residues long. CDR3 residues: CASRRLGTGGTGELFF. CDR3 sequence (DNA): TGTGCCAGCAGACGACTCGGGACAGGGGGCACCGGGGAGCTGTTTTTT.

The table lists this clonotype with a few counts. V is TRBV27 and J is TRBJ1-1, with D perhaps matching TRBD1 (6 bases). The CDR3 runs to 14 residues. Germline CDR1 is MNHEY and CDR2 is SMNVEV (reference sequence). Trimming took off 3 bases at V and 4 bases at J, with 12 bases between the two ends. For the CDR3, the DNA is TGTGCCAGCAGTTTCCGGGGGCTAGGCACTGAAGCTTTCTTT. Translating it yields CASSFRGLGTEAFF.

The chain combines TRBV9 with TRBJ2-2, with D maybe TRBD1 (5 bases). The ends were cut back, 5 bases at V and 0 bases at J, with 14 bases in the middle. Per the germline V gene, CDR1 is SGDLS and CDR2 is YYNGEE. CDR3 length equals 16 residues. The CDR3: CASRLDSSANTGELFF. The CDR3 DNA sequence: TGTGCCAGCAGACTTGACAGCTCTGCGAACACCGGGGAGCTGTTTTTT.

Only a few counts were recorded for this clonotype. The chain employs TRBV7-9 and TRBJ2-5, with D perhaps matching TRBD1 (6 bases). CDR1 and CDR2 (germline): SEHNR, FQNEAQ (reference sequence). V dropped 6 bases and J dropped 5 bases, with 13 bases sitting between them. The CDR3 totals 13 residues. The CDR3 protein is CASRSDRMETQYF. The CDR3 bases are TGTGCCAGCAGATCCGACAGGATGGAGACCCAGTACTTC.

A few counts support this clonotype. The CDR3 protein is CASSSGEYSNQPQHF. DNA of the CDR3: TGTGCCAGCAGTTCGGGGGAATATAGCAATCAGCCCCAGCATTTT. The rearrangement joins TRBV27 to TRBJ1-5; D is perhaps TRBD1 (5 bases). Trimming shortened V by 4 bases and J by 0 bases, and 10 bases separated the two germline ends. This CDR3 spans 15 amino acids. CDR1 MNHEY and CDR2 SMNVEV come from the germline V gene (reference sequence).

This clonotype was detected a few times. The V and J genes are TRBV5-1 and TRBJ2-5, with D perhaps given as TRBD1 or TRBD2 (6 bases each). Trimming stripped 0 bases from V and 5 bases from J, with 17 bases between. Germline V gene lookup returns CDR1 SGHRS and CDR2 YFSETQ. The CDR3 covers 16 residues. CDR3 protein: CASSLGFARGAETQYF. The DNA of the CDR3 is TGCGCCAGCAGCTTGGGGTTCGCGAGGGGGGCTGAGACCCAGTACTTC.

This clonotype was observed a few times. CDR3 residues: CAISADRAAYEQYV. The CDR3 coding sequence is TGTGCCATCAGTGCTGACAGGGCCGCCTACGAGCAGTACGTC. The chain uses TRBV10-3 and TRBJ2-7; 7 bases map to TRBD1. The CDR3 is made up of 14 amino acids. Germline V gene data show CDR1 as ENHRY and CDR2 as SYGVKD. The V segment lost 4 bases and the J segment 2 bases; nucleotides outside the gene matches: 5.

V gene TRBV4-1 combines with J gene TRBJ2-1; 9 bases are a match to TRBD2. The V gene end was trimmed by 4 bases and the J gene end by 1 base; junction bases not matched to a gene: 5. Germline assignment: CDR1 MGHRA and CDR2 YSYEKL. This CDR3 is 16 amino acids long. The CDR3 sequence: CASSRLLAGSYNEQFF. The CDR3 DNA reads TGCGCCAGCAGCCGCCTTCTAGCGGGGTCCTACAATGAGCAGTTCTTC.

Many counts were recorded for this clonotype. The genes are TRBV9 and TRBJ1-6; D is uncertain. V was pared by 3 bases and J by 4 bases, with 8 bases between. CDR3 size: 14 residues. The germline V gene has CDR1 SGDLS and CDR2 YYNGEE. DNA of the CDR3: TGTGCCAGCAGCGGGCCCTCTTATAATTCACCCCTCCACTTT. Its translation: CASSGPSYNSPLHF.

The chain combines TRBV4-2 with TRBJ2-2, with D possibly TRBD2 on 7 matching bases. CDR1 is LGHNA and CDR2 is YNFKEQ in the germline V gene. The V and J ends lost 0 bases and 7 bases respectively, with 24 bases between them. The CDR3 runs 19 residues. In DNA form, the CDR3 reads TGTGCCAGCAGCCAAGAAGCCCAACGTGGGGGGGGCTTTAACGGGGAGCTGTTTTTT. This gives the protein CASSQEAQRGGGFNGELFF.

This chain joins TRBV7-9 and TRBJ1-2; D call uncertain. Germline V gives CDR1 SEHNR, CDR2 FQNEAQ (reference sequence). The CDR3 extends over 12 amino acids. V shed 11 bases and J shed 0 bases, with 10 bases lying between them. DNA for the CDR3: TGTGCCGGTGGCAGTACTAACTATGGCTACACCTTC. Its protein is CAGGSTNYGYTF.

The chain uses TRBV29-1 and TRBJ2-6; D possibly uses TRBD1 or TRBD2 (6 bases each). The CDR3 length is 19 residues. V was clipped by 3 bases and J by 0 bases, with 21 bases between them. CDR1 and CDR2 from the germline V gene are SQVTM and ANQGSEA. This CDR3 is CSVDWADRTTFSGANVLTF. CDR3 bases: TGCAGCGTTGATTGGGCCGACAGGACTACGTTCTCTGGGGCCAACGTCCTGACTTTC.

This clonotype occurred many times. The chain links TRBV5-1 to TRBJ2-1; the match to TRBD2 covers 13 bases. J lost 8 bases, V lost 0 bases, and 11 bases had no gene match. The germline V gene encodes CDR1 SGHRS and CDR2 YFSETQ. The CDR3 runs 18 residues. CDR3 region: CASSLARTSGRVQDEQFF. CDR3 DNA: TGCGCCAGCAGCTTGGCTCGCACTAGCGGGAGGGTCCAGGATGAGCAGTTCTTC. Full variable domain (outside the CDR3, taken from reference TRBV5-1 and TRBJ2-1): KAGVTQTPRYLIKTRGQQVTLSCSPISGHRSVSWYQQTPGQGLQFLFEYFSETQRNKGNFPGRFSGRQFSNSRSEMNVSTLELGDSALYLCASSLARTSGRVQDEQFFGPGTRLTVL.

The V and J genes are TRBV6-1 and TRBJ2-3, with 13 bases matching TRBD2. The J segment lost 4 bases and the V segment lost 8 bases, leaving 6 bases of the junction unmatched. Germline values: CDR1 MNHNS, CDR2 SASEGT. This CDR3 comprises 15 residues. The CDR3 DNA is TGTGCCAGCGAGCAGGGACTAGCGGGACCAGATACGCAGTATTTT. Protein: CASEQGLAGPDTQYF.

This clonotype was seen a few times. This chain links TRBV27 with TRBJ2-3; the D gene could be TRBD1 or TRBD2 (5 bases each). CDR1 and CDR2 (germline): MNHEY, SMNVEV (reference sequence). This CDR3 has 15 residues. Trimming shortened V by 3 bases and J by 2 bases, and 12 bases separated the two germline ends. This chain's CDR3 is CASSLWGIPTDTQYF. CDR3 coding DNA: TGTGCCAGCAGTTTGTGGGGGATCCCCACAGATACGCAGTATTTT.

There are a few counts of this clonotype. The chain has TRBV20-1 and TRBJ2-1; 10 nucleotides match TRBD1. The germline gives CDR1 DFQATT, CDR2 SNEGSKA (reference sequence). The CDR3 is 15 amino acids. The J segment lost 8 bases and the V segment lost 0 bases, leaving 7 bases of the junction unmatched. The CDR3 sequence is CSARDLVTGGDEQFF. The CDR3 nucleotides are TGCAGTGCTAGAGATTTGGTGACAGGGGGCGATGAGCAGTTCTTC.

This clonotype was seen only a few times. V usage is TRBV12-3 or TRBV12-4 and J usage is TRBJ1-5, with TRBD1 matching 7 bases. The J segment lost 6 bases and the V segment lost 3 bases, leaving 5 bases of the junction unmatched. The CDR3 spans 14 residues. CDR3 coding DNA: TGTGCCAGCAGTTTTTTAGGGGGCGGTCAGCCCCAGCATTTT. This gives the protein CASSFLGGGQPQHF.

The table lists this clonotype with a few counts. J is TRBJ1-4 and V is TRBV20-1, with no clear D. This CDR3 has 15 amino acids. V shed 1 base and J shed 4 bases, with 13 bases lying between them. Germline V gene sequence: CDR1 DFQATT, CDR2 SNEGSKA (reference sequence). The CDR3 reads CSARVAGRINEKLFF. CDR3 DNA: TGCAGTGCTAGAGTTGCGGGCAGAATTAATGAAAAACTGTTTTTT.

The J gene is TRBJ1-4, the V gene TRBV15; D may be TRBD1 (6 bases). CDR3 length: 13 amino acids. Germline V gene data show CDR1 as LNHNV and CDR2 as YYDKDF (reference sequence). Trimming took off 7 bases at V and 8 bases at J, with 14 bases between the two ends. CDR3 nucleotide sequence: TGTGCCACCAACCAAGACCAGGGGGAAAAACTGTTTTTT. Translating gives CATNQDQGEKLFF.

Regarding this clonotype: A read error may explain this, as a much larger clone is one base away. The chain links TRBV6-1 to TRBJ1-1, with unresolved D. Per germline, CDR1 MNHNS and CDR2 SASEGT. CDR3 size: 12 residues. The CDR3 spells CASPTENTAAFF. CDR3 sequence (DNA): TGTGCCAGCCCTACAGAGAACACTGCAGCTTTCTTT.

The CDR3 loop is CSATTGGNSNQPQHF. The CDR3, as DNA: TGCAGTGCTACCACAGGGGGCAATAGCAATCAGCCCCAGCATTTT. The rearrangement joins TRBV20-1 to TRBJ1-5; 9 bases map to TRBD1. CDR3 size: 15 residues. Germline V gene sequence: CDR1 DFQATT, CDR2 SNEGSKA (reference sequence). Unmatched junction bases numbered 4, after V lost 4 bases and J lost 0 bases.

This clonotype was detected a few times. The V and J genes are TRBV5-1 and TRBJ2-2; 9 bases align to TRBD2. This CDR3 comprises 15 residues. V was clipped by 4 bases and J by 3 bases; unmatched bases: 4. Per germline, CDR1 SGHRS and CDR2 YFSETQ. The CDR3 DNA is TGCGCCAGCAGCACGGGACTAGCCGACACCGGGGAGCTGTTTTTT. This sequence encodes CASSTGLADTGELFF.

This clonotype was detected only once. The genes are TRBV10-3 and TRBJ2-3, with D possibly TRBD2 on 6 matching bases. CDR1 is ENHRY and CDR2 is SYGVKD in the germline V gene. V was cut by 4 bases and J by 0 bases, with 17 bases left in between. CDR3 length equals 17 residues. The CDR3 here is CAISVAPLGSSTDTQYF. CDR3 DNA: TGTGCCATCAGTGTCGCCCCCCTCGGGAGCAGCACAGATACGCAGTATTTT.